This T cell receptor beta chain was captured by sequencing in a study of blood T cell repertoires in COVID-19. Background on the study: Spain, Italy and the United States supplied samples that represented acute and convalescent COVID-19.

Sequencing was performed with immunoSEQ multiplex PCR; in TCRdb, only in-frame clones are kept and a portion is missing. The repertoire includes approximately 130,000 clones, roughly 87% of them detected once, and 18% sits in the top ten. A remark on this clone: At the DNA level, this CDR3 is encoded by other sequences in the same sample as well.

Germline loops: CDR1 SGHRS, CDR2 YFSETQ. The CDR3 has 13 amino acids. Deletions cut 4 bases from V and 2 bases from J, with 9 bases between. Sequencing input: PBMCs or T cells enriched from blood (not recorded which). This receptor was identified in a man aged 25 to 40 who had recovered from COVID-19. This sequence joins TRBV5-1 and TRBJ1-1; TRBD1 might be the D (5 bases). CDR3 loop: CASSPDSNTEAFF. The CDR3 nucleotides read TGCGCCAGCAGCCCTGACAGTAACACTGAAGCTTTCTTT.